The 13 T cell receptor beta chains listed next were all sequenced from one sample in a study of blood T cell repertoires in COVID-19. The table came from immunoSEQ multiplex PCR; TCRdb's copy has only in-frame clones and leaves some out. This table holds tens of thousands of clones, roughly 87% found once. The sequencing input was peripheral blood. The source of these receptors is an elderly woman with acute or convalescent COVID-19.

This clone came up once. This chain uses TRBV4-3 with TRBJ2-7; D call uncertain. The germline V gene encodes CDR1 LGHNA and CDR2 YSLEER. Deletions cut 0 bases from V and 3 bases from J, with 6 bases between. The CDR3 is 13 amino acids. The DNA of the CDR3 is TGCGCCAGCAGCCAAGACGCCGGCTACGAGCAGTACTTC. Its translation: CASSQDAGYEQYF.

The chain combines TRBV5-1 with TRBJ1-1, with 7 bases aligning to TRBD1. Germline loops: CDR1 SGHRS, CDR2 YFSETQ. This CDR3 comprises 13 residues. Trimming removed 7 bases from V and 2 bases from J; junction bases left unmatched: 5. CDR3 sequence reads: CASSQGPNTEAFF. CDR3 sequence (DNA): TGCGCCAGCTCACAGGGGCCCAACACTGAAGCTTTCTTT.

In this sample, this clone turned up once. The chain links TRBV27 to TRBJ1-2, with D possibly TRBD1 on 5 matching bases. The germline V gene encodes CDR1 MNHEY and CDR2 SMNVEV (reference sequence). The CDR3 sequence is 13 residues long. Trimming pared 6 bases from V and 2 bases from J, leaving 10 bases between. The DNA for the CDR3 is TGTGCCAGCAGGCGGGGGGGGAACTATGGCTACACCTTC. Encoded protein: CASRRGGNYGYTF.

The CDR3, as DNA: TGTGCCAGCAGTGAGCCAGGCCGCTCTGGAAACACCATATATTTT. Translated, it gives CASSEPGRSGNTIYF. This chain connects TRBV2 to TRBJ1-3; D is undetermined. The CDR3 totals 15 residues. Germline V gene sequence: CDR1 SNHLY, CDR2 FYNNEI. V lost 3 bases and J lost 0, with 9 bases in between.

The J gene is TRBJ1-1, the V gene TRBV9; D not resolved. The CDR3 has 13 residues. V gave up 1 base and J gave up 11 bases, with 15 bases separating them. Germline V gene data show CDR1 as SGDLS and CDR2 as YYNGEE. The chain's CDR3 is CASSVRETGGAFF. DNA for the CDR3: TGTGCCAGCAGCGTAAGGGAAACCGGCGGGGCTTTCTTT. Full variable domain (remainder filled in from reference TRBV9 and TRBJ1-1): DSGVTQTPKHLITATGQRVTLRCSPRSGDLSVYWYQQSLDQGLQFLIQYYNGEERAKGNILERFSAQQFPDLHSELNLSSLELGDSALYFCASSVRETGGAFFGQGTRLTVV.

The J gene is TRBJ1-6, the V gene TRBV5-1; tentatively, D is TRBD1 (6 bases). This CDR3 contains 14 residues. Trimming took 0 bases from V and 9 from J, leaving 10 bases between them. The germline gives CDR1 SGHRS, CDR2 YFSETQ. The CDR3 DNA sequence: TGCGCCAGCAGCTTGGAAAGGGGGGGTTCACCCCTCCACTTT. Translation gives CASSLERGGSPLHF.

This clone has only a few counts. The chain joins TRBV5-4 to TRBJ2-2; 10 bases fit TRBD1. The CDR3 has 16 residues. After removal of 5 bases from V and 4 bases from J, the junction contained 8 bases not matched to a gene. Germline V gives CDR1 SGHNT, CDR2 YYREEE (reference sequence). The CDR3 sequence: CASSSDRGRLTGELFF. Written as DNA, the CDR3 is TGTGCCAGCAGTTCCGACAGGGGGCGGCTCACCGGGGAGCTGTTTTTT.

The chain combines TRBV4-2 with TRBJ2-2, with D possibly matching TRBD2 (5 bases). Trimming cost V 0 bases and J 6 bases, with 17 bases left between them. CDR1 is LGHNA, CDR2 YNFKEQ, per germline. The CDR3 has 17 amino acids. The CDR3 here is CASSQESSLAGAGELFF. CDR3 nucleotide sequence: TGTGCCAGCAGCCAAGAATCTAGCCTTGCCGGGGCCGGGGAGCTGTTTTTT.

The chain links TRBV7-3 to TRBJ2-3; D is uncertain. V gave up 3 bases and J gave up 6 bases, with 4 bases separating them. CDR1 is SGHTA, CDR2 FQGTGA, per germline. CDR3 length: 11 residues. CDR3 DNA sequence: TGTGCCAGCAGCTTCGGGGATACGCAGTATTTT. This translates into CASSFGDTQYF.

The chain has TRBV5-4 and TRBJ2-3; TRBD1 aligns across 10 bases. The CDR3 covers 16 residues. V shed 5 bases, J shed 3 bases, and the junction held 9 bases outside the gene matches. Germline CDR1 SGHNT, CDR2 YYREEE (reference sequence). The CDR3 nucleotides are TGTGCCAGCAGTTCCCGGACAGGGGGTGTAACAGATACGCAGTATTTT. Translated, it gives CASSSRTGGVTDTQYF.

The J gene is TRBJ2-2, the V gene TRBV11-3, with no clear D. The ends were cut back, 3 bases at V and 4 bases at J, with 9 bases in the middle. CDR3 length: 14 residues. Germline CDR1 SGHNT, CDR2 YENEEA. The chain's CDR3 is CASSLGRVTGELFF. The CDR3 bases are TGTGCCAGCAGCTTGGGTCGGGTCACCGGGGAGCTGTTTTTT. Combining the CDR3 with reference TRBV11-3 and TRBJ2-2 gives the whole variable domain EAGVVQSPRYKIIEKKQPVAFWCNPISGHNTLYWYLQNLGQGPELLIRYENEEAVDDSQLPKDRFSAERLKGVDSTLKIQPAELGDSAVYLCASSLGRVTGELFFGEGSRLTVL.

The chain employs TRBV5-1 and TRBJ2-3; 8 positions agree with TRBD2. CDR3 size: 13 residues. The J segment lost 3 bases and the V segment lost 7 bases, leaving 4 bases of the junction unmatched. Germline V lookup: CDR1 SGHRS, CDR2 YFSETQ. CDR3 loop: CASRAGETDTQYF. The CDR3 coding sequence is TGCGCCAGCCGAGCGGGGGAGACAGATACGCAGTATTTT.

V gene TRBV5-1 combines with J gene TRBJ1-2; 8 positions agree with TRBD1. The CDR3 consists of 12 residues. Unmatched junction bases numbered 5, after V lost 5 bases and J lost 8 bases. Germline V gene sequence: CDR1 SGHRS, CDR2 YFSETQ. In nucleotides, the CDR3 is TGCGCCAGCAGTCAGGGGGCGTACGGCTACACCTTC. Amino acid sequence: CASSQGAYGYTF.